This T cell receptor beta chain stems from a study of T cells in Graves' hyperthyroidism and ophthalmopathy. Regions amplified from RNA transcripts were the TCR beta CDR3 regions. First-round RT-PCR of the TCR CDR3 relied on the HTBI primer set. TCRdb re-derived calls from the multiplex PCR reads in MiXCR, one entry per CDR3 protein. This sample carries a few hundred thousand distinct CDR3 sequences, roughly 15% of them seen once, and the ten largest clones take about an eighth. Per the germline V gene, CDR1 is MNHEY and CDR2 is SMNVEV (reference sequence). This CDR3 has 14 amino acids. V lost 7 bases and J 4 bases, leaving 16 bases between the germline ends.

The TCR originated in a woman in her thirties or forties with Graves' hyperthyroidism that later progressed to Graves' ophthalmopathy. The chain links TRBV27 to TRBJ2-5, with D unresolved. What was sequenced was blood. The CDR3 DNA sequence: TGTGCCAGCACCAGTCAGGACGGCCCAGAGACCCAGTACTTC. Amino acid sequence: CASTSQDGPETQYF.